This paragraph reports one T cell receptor beta chain. This sample was included in a study of blood T cell repertoires in COVID-19. Across the whole study: Specimens from acute and convalescent COVID-19 originated in the United States, Italy and Spain.

In the original workflow: Reference gene primers were amplified, and this amplification served to estimate nucleated cell counts. TCRdb's copy holds only in-frame clones and misses some; the assay was immunoSEQ multiplex PCR. Clone size and V and J calls were adopted from that table, with D and trimming inferred from the DNA. The table has around 300,000 clones, 70% to 90% seen once. This CDR3 has 15 residues. Germline assignment: CDR1 MNHEY and CDR2 SVGAGI. Trimming shortened V by 5 bases and J by 4 bases, and 17 bases separated the two germline ends. The sample taken for sequencing was peripheral blood. This TCR was recovered from a woman aged 65 to 85 with acute or convalescent COVID-19. This chain uses TRBV6-5 with TRBJ1-1; D may be TRBD1 (6 bases). CDR3 nucleotide sequence: TGTGCCAGCAGTCCCTCCGGGGGGGCGGCCACTGAAGCTTTCTTT. The encoded protein is CASSPSGGAATEAFF.